This T cell receptor beta chain was recovered during a study of T cells in localized non-small cell lung cancer. The table lists this clone with a few counts. Produced via immunoSEQ multiplex PCR; TCRdb's table is partial and in-frame only. There are 6,000 or so clones in the sample; 15% occur only once, and roughly 5% lies in the top ten. The V gene's germline CDR1 is MGHRA and CDR2 YSYEKL. The V segment lost 0 bases and the J segment 6 bases; nucleotides outside the gene matches: 5. CDR3 size: 16 residues. This clonotype was obtained from a male donor at least 60 years old with stage II squamous cell lung carcinoma. The input for sequencing was normal lung tissue next to the tumor, taken before any cancer treatment. This chain connects TRBV4-1 to TRBJ2-5; 12 nucleotides align to TRBD2. The CDR3 loop reads CASSQDRGLAGQTQYF. As DNA, the CDR3 is TGCGCCAGCAGCCAAGATCGGGGACTAGCGGGTCAGACCCAGTACTTC.